The 8 T cell receptor beta chains below all came from one sample that was sequenced in a study of beta chain features in type 1 diabetes. Sequencing targeted expressed TCRB transcripts, as all isolated RNA had been reverse transcribed. The data were produced by immunoSEQ multiplex PCR, yet TCRdb's version contains in-frame clones alone and is incomplete. The sample lists a few hundred thousand clones, 14% seen once, with about 6.7% in the top ten. The source material was central memory CD4+ T cells from blood. These receptors all stem from a man aged 25-40 years in good health.

This sequence joins TRBV27 and TRBJ2-3, with 10 bases lining up with TRBD2. Germline V lookup: CDR1 MNHEY, CDR2 SMNVEV (reference sequence). The CDR3 sequence is 17 residues long. The V gene end was trimmed by 6 bases and the J gene end by 2 bases; junction bases not matched to a gene: 11. The chain's CDR3 is CASRARGLAVSTDTQYF. CDR3 in DNA: TGTGCCAGCAGGGCTCGAGGACTAGCGGTTTCCACAGATACGCAGTATTTT.

A few counts support this clone. V and J are TRBV6-1 and TRBJ2-7; possibly TRBD1 or TRBD2 for D (5 bases each). Germline CDR1 and CDR2: MNHNS and SASEGT. V lost 6 bases to trimming and J lost 8 bases, with 17 bases between them. The CDR3 sequence is 13 residues long. CDR3 region: CASRFGDRGKQYV. The CDR3 DNA follows: TGTGCCAGCAGATTCGGGGACCGTGGAAAGCAGTACGTC.

This clone was detected ten times or more. This chain uses TRBV9 with TRBJ2-1; D is uncertain. CDR1 and CDR2 from the germline V gene are SGDLS and YYNGEE. This CDR3 has 14 amino acids. The V end was cut by 0 bases, the J end by 10 bases, with 14 bases between. The CDR3 DNA reads TGTGCCAGCAGCGTAGGTTCCTCAGGTGGGGAGCAGTTCTTC. It is translated as CASSVGSSGGEQFF.

The chain recombines TRBV4-1 with TRBJ2-2; no firm D call. Deletions cut 0 bases from V and 2 bases from J, with 22 bases between. CDR1 MGHRA and CDR2 YSYEKL come from the germline V gene. The CDR3 totals 20 residues. The CDR3 DNA reads TGCGCCAGCAGCCAAGATCGCTTCCGTACGACGAGAGAAAACACCGGGGAGCTGTTTTTT. As protein: CASSQDRFRTTRENTGELFF.

This rearrangement joins TRBV5-6 to TRBJ2-1, with D perhaps TRBD2 (5 bases). The ends were cut back, 0 bases at V and 4 bases at J, with 8 bases in the middle. Germline-derived CDR1 and CDR2 are SGHDT and YYEEEE. The CDR3 is made up of 14 amino acids. The CDR3 DNA is TGTGCCAGCAGCTTGGCCGGACTGTACAATGAGCAGTTCTTC. Protein product: CASSLAGLYNEQFF.

V and J are TRBV25-1 and TRBJ2-1; D call uncertain. Looked up from germline, CDR1 is MGHDK and CDR2 is SYGVNS. The CDR3 consists of 10 residues. The V end was cut by 10 bases, the J end by 5 bases, with 6 bases between. The CDR3 DNA is TGTGCCACCCGTCACAATGAGCAGTTCTTC. Translated, it gives CATRHNEQFF.

In its sample, this clone was seen a few times. The chain uses TRBV14 and TRBJ1-4; 8 positions match TRBD1. The CDR3 runs 15 residues. Germline V gene data show CDR1 as SGHDN and CDR2 as FVKESK. The junction had 11 bases not matched to a gene; V was cut back by 6 bases and J by 8 bases. CDR3 in amino acids: CASSLSGQAMEKLFF. The DNA for the CDR3 is TGTGCCAGCAGTCTTTCGGGACAGGCCATGGAAAAACTGTTTTTT.

V and J are TRBV7-8 and TRBJ1-5, with D maybe TRBD1 (6 bases). V was trimmed by 5 bases and J by 6 bases, leaving 20 bases between them. This CDR3 region has 16 residues. The germline gives CDR1 SGHVS, CDR2 FQNEAQ. The CDR3 reads CASSPRGGRRGQPQHF. The CDR3 bases are TGTGCCAGCAGCCCAAGGGGGGGCAGGCGCGGTCAGCCCCAGCATTTT.